The source of this T cell receptor (beta chain) is a study of memory CD4+ T cells and cytomegalovirus serostatus (dated by TCRdb to between 2017 and 2020). About the study as a whole: The 35 or so healthy Belgian adults in the cohort included 9 who were CMV seropositive and 24 who were CMV seronegative. To replicate a published TCR-based CMV serostatus classifier, the study sequenced CD4+ memory TCRbeta repertoires from a Belgian cohort whose cytomegalovirus serostatus was known. Results the study describes overall, beyond this receptor: Of under 200 previously reported CMV-associated TCRbeta sequences, approximately 70 appeared in the CD4+ memory repertoires, each in one to five individuals. Only CD4+CD45RO+ memory cells were sequenced, in contrast to the original study, in which naive and memory CD4+ and CD8+ populations were covered. For predicting CMV serostatus, the median bootstrapped AUC was about 0.96 using the original framework and about 0.9 using a US-trained random forest. The results were interpreted as suggesting that the CMV-associated TCR signature is largely present in the CD4+ memory repertoire. On the Belgian cohort, the classifier built on the original framework reached a median bootstrapped AUC of 0.95, with a 95% CI of 0.76-1.00.

Single viable CD3+CD4+CD8-CD45RO+ cells were sorted as memory CD4+ T cells on a FACSAria II. CMV serostatus was determined with a Roche Elecsys assay detecting serum IgG against CMV pp150, pp28, p38 and p52. Once the samples were thawed, total CD4+ T cells were enriched through positive selection using CD4 magnetic microbeads. Samples originated from another study that specifically interrogated the CD4+ T cell memory repertoire. Following standard operating procedures, peripheral blood mononuclear cells were isolated and cryopreserved, while serum was kept at -80 degrees C. The staining relied on CD3-PerCP (BW264/56), CD4-APC (RPA-T4), CD45RO-PE (UCHT1) and CD8-Pacific Orange (3B5) antibodies, and Sytox blue was used to exclude non-viable cells. The junction shows trimming of 6 bases on V and 4 bases on J, and the gene matches do not reach 8 bases of it. Inclusive of the bounding cysteine and phenylalanine, the CDR3 is 15 residues long. Just the 45-base CDR3 DNA is kept, in frame starting at base 1. From a lookup of the germline V gene, CDR1 and CDR2 are SGHVS and FNYEAQ.

A remark on this clone: The antigen it binds to is not known. No much larger clone exists at a distance of one base, and base qualities are not known.

Genomic DNA was extracted from sorted cells with the Quick-DNA Microprep Kit. Amplification of TCRbeta DNA was done with the immunoSEQ hsTCRbeta kit, following the protocol from the manufacturer. An Illumina MiSeq instrument was used to sequence the TCRbeta libraries. On the authors' methods: Once out-of-frame sequences had been removed, a few million distinct TCRbeta sequences were left, which works out to an average of roughly 70,000 per individual. Each individual was scored according to the count of 164 previously reported CMV-associated TCRbeta sequences and the total productive distinct TCRbeta count. A beta-binomial model was reimplemented in Python, and scikit-learn random forests with default parameters were trained on US cohort data. Classifier performance on the Belgian cohort was summarized as median AUC with percentile confidence intervals over 10,000 bootstrap iterations. TCRdb stores this immuneACCESS table with in-frame sequences only. Part of the clones is absent; in the studies checked, under half of the shortfall reflects unresolved V genes, and no reason is known for the rest. That table gives V, J and clone size, and the DNA gave D and trimming. This sample lists fewer than 35,000 clones; around 72% were detected once. Over 0.6% of the sample goes to the ten largest clones.

The TCR sequence derives from an adult in good health and CMV-seronegative. The rearranged segments are TRBV7-6 and TRBJ2-5, and TRBD1 aligns with 10 junction nucleotides. The sequencing sample was made of memory CD4+ T cells from blood. The nucleotide sequence reads as follows: TGTGCCAGCAGTTATGACAGGGGGCTCCCAGAGACCCAGTACTTC. This gives the protein CASSYDRGLPETQYF.